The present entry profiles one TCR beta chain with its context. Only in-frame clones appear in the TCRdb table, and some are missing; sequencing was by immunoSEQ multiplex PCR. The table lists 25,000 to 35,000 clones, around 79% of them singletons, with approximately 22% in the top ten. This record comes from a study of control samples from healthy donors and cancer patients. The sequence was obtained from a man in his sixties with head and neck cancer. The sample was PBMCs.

This chain's CDR3 is CASSLGGNSNQPQHF. DNA for the CDR3: TGTGCCAGCAGCCTAGGGGGGAACAGCAATCAGCCCCAGCATTTT. The chain uses TRBV28 and TRBJ1-5, with a tentative D call TRBD1 (6 bases). Germline V gene data show CDR1 as MDHEN and CDR2 as SYDVKM. The CDR3 consists of 15 residues. V shed 6 bases and J shed 1 base, with 13 bases lying between them.